The T cell receptor (beta chain) under discussion was sequenced for a study of yellow fever vaccine responses in identical twins (dated by TCRdb to between 2017 and 2018). Regarding the study in general: In identical twins, the study followed T cell clones that responded to the vaccine with precision.

Study-wide findings and limitations: The authors reported that the T cell response to vaccination in identical twins appeared partly convergent and partly personalized.

As concerns this clonotype: Its antigen is currently not known. No much larger clonotype is one base removed from it; base qualities were not supplied.

The CDR3 contains 15 residues, cysteine and phenylalanine counted. Only the CDR3 DNA stays, 45 bases, in frame from base 1. Reading the germline V gene (reference sequence) gives CDR1 LNHDA and CDR2 SQIVND. V loses 5 bases of germline sequence and J loses 1 base, and the interval between the two ends is 15 bases. Library preparation used RT-PCR. The sequencing machine was an Illumina HiSeq 2500. TCRdb reran the public reads through fastp at Q25 and MiXCR, keeping productive beta chains. One record per CDR3 amino acid sequence lists the most common genes and DNA. Within this sample are 13,000 or so distinct CDR3 sequences, with 70% to 90% of them counted one time only. Clones ranked in the top ten supply 1.5% to 2% of the sample.

The receptor chain draws on TRBV19 and TRBJ2-7; TRBD1 is a weak D gene call, 6 bases matching. This TCR came from a woman aged 18-35 years who received the yellow fever vaccine. Donor details come from another sample of the same person, matched by shared clones. The specimen was T cells from blood (PBMCs), unsorted or a sorted subset (not recorded which), collected before or after yellow fever vaccination (not recorded which). The sequenced DNA: TGTGCCAGTAGTTCCTCCGGGACAAATTCCTACGAGCAGTACTTC. Its protein reads: CASSSSGTNSYEQYF.